This T cell receptor beta chain was sequenced for a study of cytomegalovirus exposure and HLA in healthy donors. Study results and caveats: Among CMV-associated TCR beta chains, most appeared HLA-restricted in a later analysis. In a later analysis, at a false discovery rate of 0.05, 15,000 to 20,000 TCR beta sequences matched HLA alleles. TCR beta chains numbering more than 150 were designated cytomegalovirus-associated. A link between a missense DCLRE1C variant and TCR beta V- and J-gene trimming emerged from a later analysis.

A remark on this clone: Its antigen is unidentified.

The PCR ran on 60 Vbeta and 13 Jbeta primers. Sequenced by immunoSEQ multiplex PCR; TCRdb stores in-frame clones only, minus some. The data hold roughly 150,000 clones, with around 80% observed a single time. V lost 3 bases, J lost 1 base, and 7 bases stayed unmatched. The length of the CDR3 is 15 residues. Germline CDR1 GTSNPN, CDR2 SVGIG (reference sequence). The V call is TRBV30, the J call TRBJ2-3; TRBD1 aligns across 7 bases. Material for sequencing was PBMCs. The TCR was taken from a man in his forties in good health and CMV-seropositive. In nucleotides, the CDR3 is TGTGCCTGGAGCCTAGGGGGCGGCGGCACAGATACGCAGTATTTT. It encodes CAWSLGGGGTDTQYF.